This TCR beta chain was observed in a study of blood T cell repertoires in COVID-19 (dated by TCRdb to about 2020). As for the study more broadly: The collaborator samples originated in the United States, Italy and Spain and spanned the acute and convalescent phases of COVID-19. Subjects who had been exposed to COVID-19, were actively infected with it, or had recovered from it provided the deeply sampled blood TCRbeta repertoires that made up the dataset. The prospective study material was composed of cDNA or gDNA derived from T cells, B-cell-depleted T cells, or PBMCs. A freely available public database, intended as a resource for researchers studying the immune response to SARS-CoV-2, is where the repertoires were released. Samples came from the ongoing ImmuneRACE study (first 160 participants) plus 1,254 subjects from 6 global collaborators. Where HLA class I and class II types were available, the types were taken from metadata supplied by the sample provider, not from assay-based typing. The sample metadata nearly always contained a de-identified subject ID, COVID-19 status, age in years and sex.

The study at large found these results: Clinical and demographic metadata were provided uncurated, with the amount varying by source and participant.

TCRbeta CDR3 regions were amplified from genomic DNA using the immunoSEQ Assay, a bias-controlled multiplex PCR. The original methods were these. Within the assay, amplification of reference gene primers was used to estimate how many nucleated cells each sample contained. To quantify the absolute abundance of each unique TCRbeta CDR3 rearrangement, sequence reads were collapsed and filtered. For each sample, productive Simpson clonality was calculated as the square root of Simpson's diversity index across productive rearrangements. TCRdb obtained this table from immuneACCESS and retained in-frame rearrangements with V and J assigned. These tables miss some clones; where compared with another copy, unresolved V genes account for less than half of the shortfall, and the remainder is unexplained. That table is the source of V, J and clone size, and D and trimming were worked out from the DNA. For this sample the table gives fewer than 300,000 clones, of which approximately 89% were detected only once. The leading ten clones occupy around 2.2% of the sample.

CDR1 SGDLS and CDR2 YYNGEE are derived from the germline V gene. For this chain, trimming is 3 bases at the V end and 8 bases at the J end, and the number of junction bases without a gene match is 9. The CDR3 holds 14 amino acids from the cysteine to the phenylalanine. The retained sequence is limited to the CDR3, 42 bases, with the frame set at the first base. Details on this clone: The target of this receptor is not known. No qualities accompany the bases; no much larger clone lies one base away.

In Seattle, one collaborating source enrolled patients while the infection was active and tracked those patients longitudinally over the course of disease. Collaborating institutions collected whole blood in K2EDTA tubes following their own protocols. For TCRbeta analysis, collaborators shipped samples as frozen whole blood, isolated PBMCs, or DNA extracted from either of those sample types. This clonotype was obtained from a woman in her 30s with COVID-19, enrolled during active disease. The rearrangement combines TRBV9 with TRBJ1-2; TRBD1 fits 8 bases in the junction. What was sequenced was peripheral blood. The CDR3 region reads CASSEIGQGDGYTF. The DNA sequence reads TGTGCCAGCAGCGAAATAGGACAGGGTGACGGCTACACCTTC.